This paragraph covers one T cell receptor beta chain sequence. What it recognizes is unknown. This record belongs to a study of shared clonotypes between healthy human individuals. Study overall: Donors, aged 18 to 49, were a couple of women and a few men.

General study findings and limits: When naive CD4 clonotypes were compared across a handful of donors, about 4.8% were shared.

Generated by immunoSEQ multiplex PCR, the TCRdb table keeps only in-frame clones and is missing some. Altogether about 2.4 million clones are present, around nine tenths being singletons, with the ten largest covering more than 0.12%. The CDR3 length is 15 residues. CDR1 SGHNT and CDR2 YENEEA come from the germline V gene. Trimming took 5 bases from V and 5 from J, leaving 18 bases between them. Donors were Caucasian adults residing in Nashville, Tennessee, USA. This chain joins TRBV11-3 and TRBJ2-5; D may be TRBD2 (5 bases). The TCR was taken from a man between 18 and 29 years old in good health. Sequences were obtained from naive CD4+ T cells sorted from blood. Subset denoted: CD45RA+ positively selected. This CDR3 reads CASSETGGAAETQYF. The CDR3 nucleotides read TGTGCCAGCAGCGAAACCGGTGGAGCGGCGGAGACCCAGTACTTC. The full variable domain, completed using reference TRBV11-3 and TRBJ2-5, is EAGVVQSPRYKIIEKKQPVAFWCNPISGHNTLYWYLQNLGQGPELLIRYENEEAVDDSQLPKDRFSAERLKGVDSTLKIQPAELGDSAVYLCASSETGGAAETQYFGPGTRLLVL.